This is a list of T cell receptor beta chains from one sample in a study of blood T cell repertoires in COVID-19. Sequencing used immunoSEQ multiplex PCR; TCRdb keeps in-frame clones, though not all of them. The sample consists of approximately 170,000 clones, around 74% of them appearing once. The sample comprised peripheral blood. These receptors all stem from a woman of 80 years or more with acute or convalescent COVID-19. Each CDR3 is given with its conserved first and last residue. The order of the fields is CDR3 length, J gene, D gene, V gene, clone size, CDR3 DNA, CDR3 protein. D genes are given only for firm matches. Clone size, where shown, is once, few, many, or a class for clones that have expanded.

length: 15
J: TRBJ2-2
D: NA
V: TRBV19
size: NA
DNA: TGTGCCAGTATGGGCAGCCCGACGAACACCGGGGAGCTGTTTTTT
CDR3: CASMGSPTNTGELFF

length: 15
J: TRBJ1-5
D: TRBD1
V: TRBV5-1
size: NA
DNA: TGCGCCAGCAGTGTCCAGGGGGCGGGCAATCAGCCCCAGCATTTT
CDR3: CASSVQGAGNQPQHF

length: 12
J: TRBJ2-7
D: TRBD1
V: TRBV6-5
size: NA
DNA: TGTGCCAGCACAGGGGGTACCTACGAGCAGTACTTC
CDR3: CASTGGTYEQYF

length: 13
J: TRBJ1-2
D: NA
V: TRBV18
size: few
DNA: TGTGCCAGCTCACCGCGGCAGAAAGATGGCTACACCTTC
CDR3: CASSPRQKDGYTF

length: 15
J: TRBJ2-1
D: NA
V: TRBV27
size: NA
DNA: TGTGCCAGCAGTTCCTCTACGAGCTCCTACAATGAGCAGTTCTTC
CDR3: CASSSSTSSYNEQFF

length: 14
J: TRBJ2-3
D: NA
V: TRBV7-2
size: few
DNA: TGTGCCAGCAGCTTGGCGGGACTGGCAGATACGCAGTATTTT
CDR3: CASSLAGLADTQYF

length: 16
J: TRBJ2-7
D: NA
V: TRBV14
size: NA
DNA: TGTGCCAGCAGCCAATCGTTTGGCAGGCTTAACTACGAGCAGTACTTC
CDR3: CASSQSFGRLNYEQYF

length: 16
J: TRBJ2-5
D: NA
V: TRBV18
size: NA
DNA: TGTGCCAGCTCACCCCCGAGTCAGGCAGTTCAAGAGACCCAGTACTTC
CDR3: CASSPPSQAVQETQYF

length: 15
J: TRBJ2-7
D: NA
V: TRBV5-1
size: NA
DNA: TGCGCCAGCAGCTTAGGGACTCTGTTCAACTACGAGCAGTACTTC
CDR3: CASSLGTLFNYEQYF

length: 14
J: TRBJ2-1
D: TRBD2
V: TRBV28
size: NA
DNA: TGTGCCAGCAGTGGTAGCGGGACTGGAAATGAGCAGTTCTTC
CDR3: CASSGSGTGNEQFF

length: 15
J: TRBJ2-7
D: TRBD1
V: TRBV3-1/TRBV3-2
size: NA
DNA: TGTGCCAGCAGCCAAGTACCAGGGGGCGGCTACGAGCAGTACTTC
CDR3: CASSQVPGGGYEQYF

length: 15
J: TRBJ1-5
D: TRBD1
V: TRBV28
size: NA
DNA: TGTGCCAGCAGTACCGCCGGGACAGAGAATCAGCCCCAGCATTTT
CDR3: CASSTAGTENQPQHF

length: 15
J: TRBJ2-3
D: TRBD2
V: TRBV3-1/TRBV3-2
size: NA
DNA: TGTGCCAGCAGCCCGGGCGGGAGAGTTGCAGATACGCAGTATTTT
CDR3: CASSPGGRVADTQYF

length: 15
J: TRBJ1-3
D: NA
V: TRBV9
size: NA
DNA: TGTGCCAGCAGCACACGGACAGACTCTGGAAACACCATATATTTT
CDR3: CASSTRTDSGNTIYF

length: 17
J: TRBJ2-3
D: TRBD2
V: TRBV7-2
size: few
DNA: TGTGCCAGCAGCGTAGCGGGGCTAGCGATGGGAACAGATACGCAGTATTTT
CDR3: CASSVAGLAMGTDTQYF

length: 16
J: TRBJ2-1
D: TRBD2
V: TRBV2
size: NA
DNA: TGTGCCAGCAGTGAAATGTCTAGCGGGAACCACAATGAGCAGTTCTTC
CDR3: CASSEMSSGNHNEQFF

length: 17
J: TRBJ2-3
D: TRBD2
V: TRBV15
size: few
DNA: TGTGCCACCAGCCGACAATCTAGCGGGAGGGGGGGAGATACGCAGTATTTT
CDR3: CATSRQSSGRGGDTQYF

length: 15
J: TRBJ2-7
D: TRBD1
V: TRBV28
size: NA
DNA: TGTGCCAGCAGTTTCGGACAGGAAAGTTCCTACGAGCAGTACTTC
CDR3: CASSFGQESSYEQYF

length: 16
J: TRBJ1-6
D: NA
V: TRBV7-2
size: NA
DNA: TGTGCCAGCAGCTTAAGGGGGACCTTTTATAATTCACCCCTCCACTTT
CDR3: CASSLRGTFYNSPLHF

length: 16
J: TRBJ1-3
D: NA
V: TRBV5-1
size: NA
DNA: TGCGCCAGCAGCCCGGGGGGAGACAACTCTGGAAACACCATATATTTT
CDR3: CASSPGGDNSGNTIYF

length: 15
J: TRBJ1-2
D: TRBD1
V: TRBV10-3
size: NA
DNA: TGTGCCATCAGTGAGTACCCAGGACAGGAAAATGGCTACACCTTC
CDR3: CAISEYPGQENGYTF

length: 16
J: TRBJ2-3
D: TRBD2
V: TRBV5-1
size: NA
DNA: TGCGCCAGCAGCTTAGGGACTAGCGGGCACACAGATACGCAGTATTTT
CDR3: CASSLGTSGHTDTQYF

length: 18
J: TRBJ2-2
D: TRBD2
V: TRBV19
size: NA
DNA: TGTGCCAGCCAAGGACTAGCGGGAGGGAGGGGTTACACCGGGGAGCTGTTTTTT
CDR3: CASQGLAGGRGYTGELFF

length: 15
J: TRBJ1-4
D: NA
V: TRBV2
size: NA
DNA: TGTGCCAGCAGTGTCGGGGGACGTAAGGGCGAAAAACTGTTTTTT
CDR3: CASSVGGRKGEKLFF

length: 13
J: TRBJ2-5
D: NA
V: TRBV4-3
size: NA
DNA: TGCGCCAGCAGGGGTAGCGGAGAAGAGACCCAGTACTTC
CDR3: CASRGSGEETQYF

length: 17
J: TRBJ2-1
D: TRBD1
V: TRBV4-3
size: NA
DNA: TGCGCCAGCAGCCAAGGGGGAGGGGACAGGGGGTACAATGAGCAGTTCTTC
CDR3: CASSQGGGDRGYNEQFF

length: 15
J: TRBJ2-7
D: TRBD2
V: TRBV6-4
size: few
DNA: TGTGCCAGCAGCTTACCGGGACTAGCTTCCTACGAGCAGTACTTC
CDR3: CASSLPGLASYEQYF

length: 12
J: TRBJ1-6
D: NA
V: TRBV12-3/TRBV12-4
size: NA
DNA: TGTGCCAGCAGTTCCCCGGGGTCACCCCTCCACTTT
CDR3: CASSSPGSPLHF

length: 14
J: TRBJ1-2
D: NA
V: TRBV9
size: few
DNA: TGTGCCAGCAGCCTGGCCCCTTTTAACTATGGCTACACCTTC
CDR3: CASSLAPFNYGYTF